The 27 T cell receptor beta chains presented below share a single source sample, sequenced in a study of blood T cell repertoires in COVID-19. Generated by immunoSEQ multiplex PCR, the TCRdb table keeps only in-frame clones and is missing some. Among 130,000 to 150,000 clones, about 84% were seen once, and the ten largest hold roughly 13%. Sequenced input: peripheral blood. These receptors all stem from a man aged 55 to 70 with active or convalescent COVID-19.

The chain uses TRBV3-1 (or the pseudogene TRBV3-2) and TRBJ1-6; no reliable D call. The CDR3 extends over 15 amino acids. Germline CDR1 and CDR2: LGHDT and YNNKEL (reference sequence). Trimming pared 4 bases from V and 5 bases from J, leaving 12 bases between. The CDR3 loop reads CASSPAGDHNSPLHF. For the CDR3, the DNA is TGTGCCAGCAGCCCCGCCGGGGATCATAATTCACCCCTCCACTTT.

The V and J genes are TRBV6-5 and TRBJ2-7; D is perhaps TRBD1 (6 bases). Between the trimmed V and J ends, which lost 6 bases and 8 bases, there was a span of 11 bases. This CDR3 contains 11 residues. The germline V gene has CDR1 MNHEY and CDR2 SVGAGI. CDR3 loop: CASRGAGQQYF. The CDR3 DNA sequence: TGTGCCAGCAGGGGGGCAGGGCAGCAGTACTTC.

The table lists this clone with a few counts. The CDR3 region is CASSRRVGAGQPQHF. The CDR3 bases are TGTGCCAGCAGCCGACGGGTAGGGGCCGGGCAGCCCCAGCATTTT. The chain links TRBV7-9 to TRBJ1-5; a possible D gene is TRBD1 (5 bases). The CDR3 runs to 15 residues. Deletions cut 5 bases from V and 7 bases from J, with 18 bases between. Germline assignment: CDR1 SEHNR and CDR2 FQNEAQ (reference sequence).

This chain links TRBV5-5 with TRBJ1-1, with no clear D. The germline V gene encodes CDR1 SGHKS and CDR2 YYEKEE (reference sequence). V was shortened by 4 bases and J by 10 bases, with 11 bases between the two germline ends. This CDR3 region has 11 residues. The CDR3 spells CASSTSLGAFF. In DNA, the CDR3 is TGTGCCAGCAGCACTTCACTAGGAGCTTTCTTT.

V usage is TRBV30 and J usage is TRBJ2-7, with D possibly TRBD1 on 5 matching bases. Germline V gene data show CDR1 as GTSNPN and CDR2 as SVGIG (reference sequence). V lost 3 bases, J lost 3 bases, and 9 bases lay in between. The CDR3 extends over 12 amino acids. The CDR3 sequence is CAWRTAFYEQYF. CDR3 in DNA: TGTGCCTGGAGGACAGCCTTCTACGAGCAGTACTTC.

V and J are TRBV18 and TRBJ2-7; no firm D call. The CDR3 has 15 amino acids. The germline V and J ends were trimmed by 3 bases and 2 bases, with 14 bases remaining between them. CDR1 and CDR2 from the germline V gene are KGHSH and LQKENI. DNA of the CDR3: TGTGCCAGCTCACCCTGGGCCGTTTCTACCTACGAGCAGTACTTC. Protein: CASSPWAVSTYEQYF.

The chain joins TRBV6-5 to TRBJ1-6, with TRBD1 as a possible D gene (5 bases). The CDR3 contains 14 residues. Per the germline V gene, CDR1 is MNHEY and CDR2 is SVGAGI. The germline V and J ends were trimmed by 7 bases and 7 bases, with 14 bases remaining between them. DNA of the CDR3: TGTGCCAGCAAGGCAGGGAATGCGAATTCACCCCTCCACTTT. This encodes CASKAGNANSPLHF.

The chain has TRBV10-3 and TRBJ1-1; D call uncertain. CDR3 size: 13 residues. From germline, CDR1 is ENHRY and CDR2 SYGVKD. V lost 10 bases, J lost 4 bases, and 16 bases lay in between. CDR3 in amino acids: CASLPLVGTEAFF. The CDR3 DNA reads TGTGCCAGTTTACCCCTAGTAGGCACTGAAGCTTTCTTT.

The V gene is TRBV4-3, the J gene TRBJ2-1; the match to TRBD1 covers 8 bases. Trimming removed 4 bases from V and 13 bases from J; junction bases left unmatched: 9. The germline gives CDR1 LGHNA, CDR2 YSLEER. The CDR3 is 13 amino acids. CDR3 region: CASSPQTGASQFF. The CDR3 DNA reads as TGCGCCAGCAGCCCGCAGACAGGGGCCTCCCAGTTCTTC.

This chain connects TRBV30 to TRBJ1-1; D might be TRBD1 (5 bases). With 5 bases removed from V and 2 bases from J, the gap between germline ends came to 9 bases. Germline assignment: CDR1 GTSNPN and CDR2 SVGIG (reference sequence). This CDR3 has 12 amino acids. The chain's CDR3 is CAWETGNTEAFF. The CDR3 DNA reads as TGTGCCTGGGAAACAGGCAACACTGAAGCTTTCTTT.

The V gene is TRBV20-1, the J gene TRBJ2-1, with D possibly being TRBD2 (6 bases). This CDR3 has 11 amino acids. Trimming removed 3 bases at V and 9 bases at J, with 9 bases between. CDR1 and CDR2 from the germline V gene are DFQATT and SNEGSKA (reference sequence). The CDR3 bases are TGCAGTGCTAGCGGGGGTGGTGAGCAGTTCTTC. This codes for CSASGGGEQFF.

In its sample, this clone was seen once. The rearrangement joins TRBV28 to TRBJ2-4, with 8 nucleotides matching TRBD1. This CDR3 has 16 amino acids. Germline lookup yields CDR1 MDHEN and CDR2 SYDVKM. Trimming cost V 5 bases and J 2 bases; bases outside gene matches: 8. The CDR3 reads CASSPSGGMPKNIQYF. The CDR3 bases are TGTGCCAGCAGTCCCTCAGGGGGCATGCCCAAAAACATTCAGTACTTC.

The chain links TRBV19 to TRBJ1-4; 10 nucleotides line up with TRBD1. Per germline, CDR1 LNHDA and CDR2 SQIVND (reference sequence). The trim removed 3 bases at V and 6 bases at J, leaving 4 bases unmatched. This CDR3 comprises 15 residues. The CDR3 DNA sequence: TGTGCCAGTAGTATGGAGGGGACAGGGGATGAAAAACTGTTTTTT. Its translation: CASSMEGTGDEKLFF.

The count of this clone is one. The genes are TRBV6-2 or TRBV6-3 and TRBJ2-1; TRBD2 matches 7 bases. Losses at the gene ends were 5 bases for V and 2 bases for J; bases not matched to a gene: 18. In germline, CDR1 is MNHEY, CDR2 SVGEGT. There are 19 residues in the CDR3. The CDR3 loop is CASSHLGIREGRPYNEQFF. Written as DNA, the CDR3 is TGTGCCAGCAGTCACCTCGGTATAAGGGAGGGTCGGCCCTACAATGAGCAGTTCTTC.

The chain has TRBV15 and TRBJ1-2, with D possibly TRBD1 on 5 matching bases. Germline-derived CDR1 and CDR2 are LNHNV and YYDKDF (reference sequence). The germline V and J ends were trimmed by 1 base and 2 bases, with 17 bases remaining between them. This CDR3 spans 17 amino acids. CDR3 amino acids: CATSRGGGEQWNYGYTF. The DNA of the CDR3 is TGTGCCACCAGCAGAGGGGGAGGGGAACAATGGAACTATGGCTACACCTTC.

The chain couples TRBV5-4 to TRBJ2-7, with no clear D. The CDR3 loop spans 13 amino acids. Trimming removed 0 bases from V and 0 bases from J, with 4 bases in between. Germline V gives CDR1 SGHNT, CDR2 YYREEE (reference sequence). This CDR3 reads CASSLDGSYEQYF. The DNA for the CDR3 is TGTGCCAGCAGCTTGGACGGCTCCTACGAGCAGTACTTC.

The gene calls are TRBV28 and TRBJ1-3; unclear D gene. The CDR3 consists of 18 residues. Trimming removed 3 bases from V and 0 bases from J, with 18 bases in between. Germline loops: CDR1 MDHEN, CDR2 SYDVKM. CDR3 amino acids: CASSFPPRRLLSGNTIYF. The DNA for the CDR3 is TGTGCCAGCAGTTTCCCCCCCCGCAGGCTCCTCTCTGGAAACACCATATATTTT.

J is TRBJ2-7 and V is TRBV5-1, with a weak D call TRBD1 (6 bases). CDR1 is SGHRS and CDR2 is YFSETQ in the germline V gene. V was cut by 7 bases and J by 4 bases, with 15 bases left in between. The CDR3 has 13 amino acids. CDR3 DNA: TGCGCCAGCCAACTGAACAGGGAATACGAGCAGTACTTC. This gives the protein CASQLNREYEQYF.

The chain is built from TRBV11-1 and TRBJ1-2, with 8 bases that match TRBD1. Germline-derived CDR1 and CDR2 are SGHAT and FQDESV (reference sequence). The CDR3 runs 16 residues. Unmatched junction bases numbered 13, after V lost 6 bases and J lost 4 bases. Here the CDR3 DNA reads TGTGCCAGCAGTTCACCGGGACAGGACTATCCCTATGGCTACACCTTC. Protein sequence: CASSSPGQDYPYGYTF.

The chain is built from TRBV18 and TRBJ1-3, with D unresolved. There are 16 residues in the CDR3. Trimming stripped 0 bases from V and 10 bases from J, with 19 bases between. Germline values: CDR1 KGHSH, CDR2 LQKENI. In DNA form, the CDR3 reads TGTGCCAGCTCACCACCTCCCGGAGGGAGGGTATATACCATATATTTT. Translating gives CASSPPPGGRVYTIYF. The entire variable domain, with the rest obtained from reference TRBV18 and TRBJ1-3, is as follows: NAGVMQNPRHLVRRRGQEARLRCSPMKGHSHVYWYRQLPEEGLKFMVYLQKENIIDESGMPKERFSAEFPKEGPSILRIQQVVRGDSAAYFCASSPPPGGRVYTIYFGEGSWLTVV.

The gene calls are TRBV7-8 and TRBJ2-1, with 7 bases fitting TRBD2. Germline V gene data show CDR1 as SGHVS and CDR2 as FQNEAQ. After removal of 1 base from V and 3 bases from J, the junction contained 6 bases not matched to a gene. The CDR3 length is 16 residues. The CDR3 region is CASSLGRGRRYNEQFF. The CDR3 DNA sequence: TGTGCCAGCAGCTTAGGGCGCGGGAGACGCTACAATGAGCAGTTCTTC.

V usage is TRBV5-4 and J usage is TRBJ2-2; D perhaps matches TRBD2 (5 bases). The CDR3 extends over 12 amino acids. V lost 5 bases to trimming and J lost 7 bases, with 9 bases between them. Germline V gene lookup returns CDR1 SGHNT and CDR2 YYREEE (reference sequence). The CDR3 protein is CASSSRGGELFF. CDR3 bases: TGTGCCAGCAGTAGTCGGGGCGGGGAGCTGTTTTTT.

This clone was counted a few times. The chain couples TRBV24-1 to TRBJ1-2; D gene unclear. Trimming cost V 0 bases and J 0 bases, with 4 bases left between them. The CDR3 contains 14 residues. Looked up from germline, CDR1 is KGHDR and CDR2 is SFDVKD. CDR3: CATSDLSSNYGYTF. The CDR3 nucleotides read TGTGCCACCAGTGATTTGTCATCTAACTATGGCTACACCTTC.

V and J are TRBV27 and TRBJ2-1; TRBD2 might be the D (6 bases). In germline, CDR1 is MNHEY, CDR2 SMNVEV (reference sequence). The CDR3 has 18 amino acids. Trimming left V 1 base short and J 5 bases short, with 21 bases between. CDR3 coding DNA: TGTGCCAGCAGTTTATATCCCGTCGGGGGATCCGGACACAATGAGCAGTTCTTC. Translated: CASSLYPVGGSGHNEQFF.

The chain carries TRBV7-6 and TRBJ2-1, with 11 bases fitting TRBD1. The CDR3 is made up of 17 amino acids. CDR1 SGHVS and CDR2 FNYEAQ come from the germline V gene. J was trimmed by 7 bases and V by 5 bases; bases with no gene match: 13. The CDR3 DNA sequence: TGTGCCAGCAGCCTTGGAGTTGGGGACAGGGGGAAGAATGAGCAGTTCTTC. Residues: CASSLGVGDRGKNEQFF.

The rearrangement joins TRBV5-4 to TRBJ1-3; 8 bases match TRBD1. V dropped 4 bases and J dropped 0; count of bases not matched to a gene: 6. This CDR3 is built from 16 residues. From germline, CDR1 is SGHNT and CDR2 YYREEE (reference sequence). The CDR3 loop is CASSPDRDYSGNTIYF. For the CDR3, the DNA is TGTGCCAGCAGCCCGGACAGGGATTACTCTGGAAACACCATATATTTT. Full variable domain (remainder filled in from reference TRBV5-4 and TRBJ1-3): ETGVTQSPTHLIKTRGQQVTLRCSSQSGHNTVSWYQQALGQGPQFIFQYYREEENGRGNFPPRFSGLQFPNYSSELNVNALELDDSALYLCASSPDRDYSGNTIYFGEGSWLTVV.

CDR3 loop: CSVAPTSGTGRPYGYTF. CDR3 DNA: TGCAGCGTGGCCCCTACCTCCGGGACAGGGCGTCCCTATGGCTACACCTTC. This rearrangement joins TRBV29-1 to TRBJ1-2, with TRBD1 identical over 9 bases. This CDR3 is built from 17 residues. In germline, CDR1 is SQVTM, CDR2 ANQGSEA. Trimming at V came to 6 bases and at J to 4 bases, leaving 18 bases not matched to a gene.